This TCR beta chain originates from a study of T cells in Graves' hyperthyroidism and ophthalmopathy. General study points: Most expanded thyroid clonotypes above 0.001 also appeared in blood.

The ends were cut back, 7 bases at V and 2 bases at J, with 14 bases in the middle. The CDR3 is 14 residues long. There were TCR beta CDR3 regions amplified from RNA transcripts. Carried out on the TCR CDR3, a first-round RT-PCR used the HTBI primer set. TCRdb re-called the multiplex PCR reads through MiXCR, storing one row per CDR3 protein. The sample holds 650,000 to 800,000 distinct CDR3 sequences, just under 45% seen once. This clonotype came up a few times. The antigen is undetermined. Sequencing was carried out using peripheral blood or thyroid tissue (not recorded which). The origin of this receptor is an adult man with Graves' disease, either hyperthyroidism or ophthalmopathy (not recorded which). The chain couples TRBV12-3 or TRBV12-4 to TRBJ2-5; tentative D call: TRBD2 (6 bases). Here the CDR3 DNA reads TGTGCCAGCACATCCGGGACTGCACAAGAGACCCAGTACTTC. It translates to CASTSGTAQETQYF.